Below, 5 T cell receptor beta chains from the same sample are listed, as sequenced in a study of T cells in Graves' hyperthyroidism and ophthalmopathy. The investigators amplified TCR beta CDR3 regions from RNA transcripts. TCR CDR3 underwent first-round RT-PCR with the HTBI primer set. TCRdb used MiXCR to reprocess the multiplex PCR reads, holding one entry per CDR3 protein. The sample lists approximately 630,000 distinct CDR3 sequences, about 16% occurring once. Sample: blood. The receptors were gathered from a young woman with Graves' hyperthyroidism.

This clonotype was seen only a few times. The rearrangement joins TRBV6-1 to TRBJ1-2; TRBD1 is a possible D gene (5 bases). The CDR3 has 14 amino acids. Germline V gene sequence: CDR1 MNHNS, CDR2 SASEGT. The germline V and J ends were trimmed by 3 bases and 4 bases, with 12 bases remaining between them. The CDR3 loop is CASSETGVGYGYTF. DNA for the CDR3: TGTGCCAGCAGTGAGACGGGGGTAGGCTATGGCTACACCTTC.

V and J are TRBV7-9 and TRBJ1-5; no definite D call. V dropped 2 bases and J dropped 5 bases, with 13 bases sitting between them. The germline gives CDR1 SEHNR, CDR2 FQNEAQ (reference sequence). The CDR3 consists of 15 residues. Here the CDR3 DNA reads TGTGCCAGCAGCTTACACACGGGGTTCGATCAGCCCCAGCATTTT. It translates to CASSLHTGFDQPQHF.

This clonotype occurred many times. The chain couples TRBV18 to TRBJ1-2; 8 bases fit TRBD1. There are 14 residues in the CDR3. The ends lost 5 bases at V and 3 bases at J; junction bases unmatched: 5. Germline V lookup: CDR1 KGHSH, CDR2 LQKENI. This CDR3 reads CASSFDRGDYGYTF. As DNA, the CDR3 is TGTGCCAGCTCATTCGACAGGGGTGACTATGGCTACACCTTC. Combining the CDR3 with reference TRBV18 and TRBJ1-2 gives the whole variable domain NAGVMQNPRHLVRRRGQEARLRCSPMKGHSHVYWYRQLPEEGLKFMVYLQKENIIDESGMPKERFSAEFPKEGPSILRIQQVVRGDSAAYFCASSFDRGDYGYTFGSGTRLTVV.

This clonotype was seen more than once but under ten times. The chain employs TRBV6-1 and TRBJ2-7; D not certain. Between the trimmed V and J ends, which lost 2 bases and 3 bases, there was a span of 8 bases. The CDR3 runs 13 residues. Germline CDR1 MNHNS, CDR2 SASEGT. In DNA, the CDR3 is TGTGCCAGCAGTGAACCCAGATACTACGAGCAGTACTTC. As protein: CASSEPRYYEQYF.

This clonotype was recorded many times. The genes are TRBV28 and TRBJ1-2; perhaps TRBD1 as D (5 bases). Germline values: CDR1 MDHEN, CDR2 SYDVKM. The CDR3 loop spans 12 amino acids. Trimming removed 7 bases at V and 4 bases at J, with 10 bases between. The CDR3 coding sequence is TGTGCCAGCACAAGAGGGGTCTATGGCTACACCTTC. Translation: CASTRGVYGYTF.